Following are 26 T cell receptor beta chains from one sample sequenced in a study of shared T cell receptors in the human thymus. The data were produced by immunoSEQ multiplex PCR, yet TCRdb's version contains in-frame clones alone and is incomplete. The data show fewer than 700,000 clones, with approximately 88% seen just once and around 0.01% held by the top ten. The same sample was also used in a study of human thymus T cells.

Sample: thymocytes. The source is a boy in the first two years of life with a congenital heart defect.

The chain joins TRBV4-2 to TRBJ2-1, with TRBD2 matching over 12 bases. Germline CDR1 reads LGHNA; CDR2 reads YNFKEQ. The CDR3 is 21 amino acids. Unmatched junction bases numbered 21, after V lost 1 base and J lost 8 bases. CDR3 nucleotide sequence: TGTGCCAGCAGCCAAGTCCGCCTAGCGGGAGGGCCGATCCCTCTCCTTGATGAGCAGTTCTTC. This codes for CASSQVRLAGGPIPLLDEQFF.

The J gene is TRBJ2-1, the V gene TRBV5-4; 9 bases agree with TRBD1. This CDR3 has 17 amino acids. The junction had 7 bases not matched to a gene; V was cut back by 3 bases and J by 0 bases. Germline values: CDR1 SGHNT, CDR2 YYREEE (reference sequence). CDR3 DNA: TGTGCCAGCAGCTCACTGGACAGGGGCCGCTCCTACAATGAGCAGTTCTTC. It encodes CASSSLDRGRSYNEQFF. The full variable domain, in which reference TRBV5-4 and TRBJ2-1 provide the parts outside the CDR3, is ETGVTQSPTHLIKTRGQQVTLRCSSQSGHNTVSWYQQALGQGPQFIFQYYREEENGRGNFPPRFSGLQFPNYSSELNVNALELDDSALYLCASSSLDRGRSYNEQFFGPGTRLTVL.

This sequence joins TRBV29-1 and TRBJ1-1; 11 positions agree with TRBD1. This CDR3 is 16 amino acids long. The junction had 9 bases not matched to a gene; V was cut back by 6 bases and J by 0 bases. CDR1 is SQVTM and CDR2 is ANQGSEA in the germline V gene. The CDR3 bases are TGCAGCGTCCCACCCCGGGACAGGGGGATGAACACTGAAGCTTTCTTT. This sequence encodes CSVPPRDRGMNTEAFF.

This chain links TRBV14 with TRBJ2-1; TRBD2 matches at 11 bases. The CDR3 contains 16 residues. Unmatched junction bases numbered 1, after V lost 1 base and J lost 2 bases. CDR1 SGHDN and CDR2 FVKESK come from the germline V gene. In nucleotides, the CDR3 is TGTGCCAGCAGCCAAGGTAGCGGGAGGGCCTACAATGAGCAGTTCTTC. Protein: CASSQGSGRAYNEQFF.

A word on this clone: This CDR3 is also generated by other DNA sequences in the sample. The rearrangement joins TRBV28 to TRBJ2-4; 7 bases match TRBD1. The germline V gene encodes CDR1 MDHEN and CDR2 SYDVKM. V dropped 8 bases and J dropped 1; count of bases not matched to a gene: 8. The CDR3 is made up of 15 amino acids. The CDR3 region is CASRLTGKAKNIQYF. CDR3 nucleotide sequence: TGTGCCAGCCGTCTGACAGGGAAGGCCAAAAACATTCAGTACTTC.

The V and J genes are TRBV28 and TRBJ2-7, with 7 bases matching TRBD2. Germline trimming cut 7 bases from V and 4 bases from J; bases unmatched to any gene: 10. The germline gives CDR1 MDHEN, CDR2 SYDVKM. This CDR3 is 14 amino acids long. For the CDR3, the DNA is TGTGCCAGCATTAGGGGCGGGAGTTATTACGAGCAGTACTTC. Encoded protein: CASIRGGSYYEQYF.

There are a few counts of this clone. V is TRBV28 and J is TRBJ2-7; TRBD2 agrees at 9 bases. With V trimmed by 6 bases and J by 1 base, 16 bases remained unmatched. CDR1 is MDHEN and CDR2 is SYDVKM in the germline V gene. There are 18 residues in the CDR3. The CDR3 loop reads CASRATSGIGQSSYEQYF. For the CDR3, the DNA is TGTGCCAGCAGAGCGACTAGCGGTATTGGCCAATCTTCCTACGAGCAGTACTTC.

The chain combines TRBV10-2 with TRBJ2-2; no definite D call. The V gene's germline CDR1 is WSHSY and CDR2 SAAADI. The CDR3 loop spans 13 amino acids. V gave up 5 bases and J gave up 1 base, with 5 bases separating them. The CDR3 sequence: CASSYKNTGELFF. For the CDR3, the DNA is TGCGCCAGCAGTTACAAGAACACCGGGGAGCTGTTTTTT.

The chain has TRBV5-4 and TRBJ2-7; 7 bases agree with TRBD1. The CDR3 length is 13 residues. Looked up from germline, CDR1 is SGHNT and CDR2 is YYREEE (reference sequence). Germline trimming cut 10 bases from V and 0 bases from J; bases unmatched to any gene: 7. CDR3 amino acids: CAGRQGNSYEQYF. Written as DNA, the CDR3 is TGTGCCGGCCGACAGGGAAACTCCTACGAGCAGTACTTC. Using reference TRBV5-4 and TRBJ2-7 for the parts outside the CDR3, the full variable domain is ETGVTQSPTHLIKTRGQQVTLRCSSQSGHNTVSWYQQALGQGPQFIFQYYREEENGRGNFPPRFSGLQFPNYSSELNVNALELDDSALYLCAGRQGNSYEQYFGPGTRLTVT.

As for this clone: The junction does not match germline at one end; this may be a read error. The chain recombines TRBV6-1 with TRBJ1-1; no firm D call. The germline CDR1 and CDR2 sequences are MNHNS and SASEGT. The CDR3 totals 14 residues. CDR3 loop: CASSEGKGGLEAFF. As DNA, the CDR3 is TGTGCCAGCAGCGAAGGGAAGGGAGGGTTAGAAGCTTTCTTT.

The V and J genes are TRBV7-2 and TRBJ1-2, with D hard to call. The germline V gene has CDR1 SGHTA and CDR2 FQGNSA. The CDR3 has 11 amino acids. V lost 1 base to trimming and J lost 13 bases, with 10 bases between them. This chain's CDR3 is CASSLDRGVTF. CDR3 DNA sequence: TGTGCCAGCAGCTTAGATCGGGGTGTCACCTTC. The full variable domain, its missing parts supplied by reference TRBV7-2 and TRBJ1-2, is GAGVSQSPSNKVTEKGKDVELRCDPISGHTALYWYRQSLGQGLEFLIYFQGNSAPDKSGLPSDRFSAERTGGSVSTLTIQRTQQEDSAVYLCASSLDRGVTFGSGTRLTVV.

The V gene is TRBV11-2, the J gene TRBJ2-1, with TRBD2 matching over 10 bases. The CDR3 has 17 amino acids. V trimming: 2 bases; J trimming: 7 bases; junction bases outside the gene matches: 11. The germline V gene encodes CDR1 SGHAT and CDR2 FQNNGV. The CDR3 here is CASSLSRLAGVRNEQFF. CDR3 nucleotide sequence: TGTGCCAGCAGCTTATCCCGGCTAGCGGGAGTTCGGAATGAGCAGTTCTTC. The whole variable domain, remainder taken from reference TRBV11-2 and TRBJ2-1, is EAGVAQSPRYKIIEKRQSVAFWCNPISGHATLYWYQQILGQGPKLLIQFQNNGVVDDSQLPKDRFSAERLKGVDSTLKIQPAKLEDSAVYLCASSLSRLAGVRNEQFFGPGTRLTVL.

The rearrangement uses TRBV4-1 and TRBJ2-1; 9 bases match TRBD2. Germline V gives CDR1 MGHRA, CDR2 YSYEKL. The CDR3 length is 16 residues. The junction had 5 bases not matched to a gene; V was cut back by 0 bases and J by 5 bases. CDR3 amino acids: CASSQEPASGNNEQFF. CDR3 DNA: TGCGCCAGCAGCCAAGAGCCCGCTAGCGGGAACAATGAGCAGTTCTTC.

This chain joins TRBV5-6 and TRBJ2-1; tentative D call: TRBD2 (6 bases). The CDR3 covers 15 residues. Trimming stripped 0 bases from V and 8 bases from J, with 15 bases between. Germline V lookup: CDR1 SGHDT, CDR2 YYEEEE. CDR3 region: CASSLVFASDDEQFF. DNA of the CDR3: TGTGCCAGCAGCTTGGTTTTCGCTAGCGATGATGAGCAGTTCTTC.

This chain connects TRBV7-9 to TRBJ2-1; 10 bases agree with TRBD2. Germline CDR1 and CDR2: SEHNR and FQNEAQ (reference sequence). The CDR3 is 19 residues long. Trimming removed 0 bases from V and 2 bases from J; junction bases left unmatched: 10. The CDR3 DNA sequence: TGTGCCAGCAGCTTAGCAGAGAAGCGGGAGGGCCCACCCTACAATGAGCAGTTCTTC. The encoded protein is CASSLAEKREGPPYNEQFF.

The table lists this clone with a few counts. The CDR3 here is CASRTGVNTEAFF. The CDR3 DNA follows: TGTGCCAGTCGTACAGGGGTGAACACTGAAGCTTTCTTT. V and J are TRBV19 and TRBJ1-1; 7 bases line up with TRBD1. With 8 bases clipped from V and 0 bases from J, the junction kept 3 bases outside the gene matches. The CDR3 is 13 residues long. Germline V gene lookup returns CDR1 LNHDA and CDR2 SQIVND (reference sequence).

This chain uses TRBV7-9 with TRBJ2-7; D ambiguous. Germline CDR1 reads SEHNR; CDR2 reads FQNEAQ (reference sequence). Trimming shortened V by 5 bases and J by 2 bases, and 16 bases separated the two germline ends. The CDR3 runs to 15 residues. CDR3 amino acids: CASSSLPPLTYEQYF. The CDR3 nucleotides are TGTGCCAGCAGCAGCTTGCCCCCTCTAACCTACGAGCAGTACTTC.

The V gene is TRBV6-5, the J gene TRBJ1-2; 12 bases are a match to TRBD1. The germline V gene has CDR1 MNHEY and CDR2 SVGAGI. CDR3 length: 15 residues. After removal of 7 bases from V and 3 bases from J, the junction contained 6 bases not matched to a gene. The CDR3 loop is CASMGQGAKDYGYTF. The CDR3 DNA sequence: TGTGCCAGCATGGGACAGGGGGCAAAGGACTATGGCTACACCTTC.

The chain is built from TRBV2 and TRBJ1-3; 7 nucleotides match TRBD1. The CDR3 extends over 14 amino acids. From germline, CDR1 is SNHLY and CDR2 FYNNEI. The V gene end was trimmed by 7 bases and the J gene end by 8 bases; junction bases not matched to a gene: 11. CDR3 loop: CASILRQGRDTIYF. CDR3 in DNA: TGTGCCAGCATCCTCAGACAGGGACGGGACACCATATATTTT.

The genes are TRBV7-9 and TRBJ1-2, with D tentatively TRBD1 (5 bases). The germline CDR1 and CDR2 sequences are SEHNR and FQNEAQ (reference sequence). V lost 2 bases to trimming and J lost 6 bases, with 10 bases between them. The CDR3 totals 13 residues. The CDR3 loop is CASSLLWGHGYTF. CDR3 DNA sequence: TGTGCCAGCAGCTTACTCTGGGGCCATGGCTACACCTTC. Drawing the rest from reference TRBV7-9 and TRBJ1-2, the complete variable domain is DTGVSQNPRHKITKRGQNVTFRCDPISEHNRLYWYRQTLGQGPEFLTYFQNEAQLEKSRLLSDRFSAERPKGSFSTLEIQRTEQGDSAMYLCASSLLWGHGYTFGSGTRLTVV.

The rearrangement uses TRBV2 and TRBJ2-7; 12 positions agree with TRBD2. Germline loops: CDR1 SNHLY, CDR2 FYNNEI. J gave up 2 bases and V 6 bases, and 2 bases lay outside the gene matches. This CDR3 is 14 amino acids long. CDR3 sequence (DNA): TGTGCCAGCAGACGACTAGCGGGAGCCTACGAGCAGTACTTC. Translation gives CASRRLAGAYEQYF. Variable domain in full (rest from reference TRBV2 and TRBJ2-7): EPEVTQTPSHQVTQMGQEVILRCVPISNHLYFYWYRQILGQKVEFLVSFYNNEISEKSEIFDDQFSVERPDGSNFTLKIRSTKLEDSAMYFCASRRLAGAYEQYFGPGTRLTVT.

The chain combines TRBV6-5 with TRBJ2-2, with 7 bases fitting TRBD1. Unmatched junction bases numbered 6, after V lost 2 bases and J lost 6 bases. Per germline, CDR1 MNHEY and CDR2 SVGAGI. This CDR3 region has 15 residues. CDR3 coding DNA: TGTGCCAGCAGTTACGACAGGGTATTGTCCGGGGAGCTGTTTTTT. This gives the protein CASSYDRVLSGELFF.

This clone was seen only a few times. The chain combines TRBV27 with TRBJ1-5; TRBD1 matches 7 bases. With V trimmed by 4 bases and J by 3 bases, 12 bases remained unmatched. CDR1 is MNHEY, CDR2 SMNVEV, per germline (reference sequence). This CDR3 has 17 amino acids. The CDR3 loop is CASSWDSPFKANQPQHF. CDR3 DNA: TGTGCCAGCAGTTGGGACAGTCCCTTCAAGGCCAATCAGCCCCAGCATTTT.

This chain links TRBV4-1 with TRBJ2-3, with TRBD2 as a possible D gene (5 bases). Trimming removed 4 bases at V and 3 bases at J, with 20 bases between. The germline V gene encodes CDR1 MGHRA and CDR2 YSYEKL. This CDR3 comprises 17 residues. In DNA form, the CDR3 reads TGCGCCAGCAGCCGAGACCCCCGGACTGCGGAGACAGATACGCAGTATTTT. It codes for CASSRDPRTAETDTQYF.

The gene calls are TRBV27 and TRBJ2-3, with 7 bases fitting TRBD2. Germline assignment: CDR1 MNHEY and CDR2 SMNVEV (reference sequence). With V trimmed by 4 bases and J by 1 base, 8 bases remained unmatched. This CDR3 is 16 amino acids long. The CDR3 loop is CASSSPGGEGTDTQYF. The DNA for the CDR3 is TGTGCCAGCAGTTCCCCTGGGGGGGAGGGCACAGATACGCAGTATTTT.

V usage is TRBV5-5 and J usage is TRBJ2-7, with D hard to call. Trimming removed 4 bases at V and 3 bases at J, with 20 bases between. The CDR3 loop spans 16 amino acids. Germline CDR1 is SGHKS and CDR2 is YYEKEE (reference sequence). CDR3 protein: CASSPVGSGCHYEQYF. CDR3 in DNA: TGTGCCAGCAGCCCGGTGGGCAGTGGATGCCACTACGAGCAGTACTTC.